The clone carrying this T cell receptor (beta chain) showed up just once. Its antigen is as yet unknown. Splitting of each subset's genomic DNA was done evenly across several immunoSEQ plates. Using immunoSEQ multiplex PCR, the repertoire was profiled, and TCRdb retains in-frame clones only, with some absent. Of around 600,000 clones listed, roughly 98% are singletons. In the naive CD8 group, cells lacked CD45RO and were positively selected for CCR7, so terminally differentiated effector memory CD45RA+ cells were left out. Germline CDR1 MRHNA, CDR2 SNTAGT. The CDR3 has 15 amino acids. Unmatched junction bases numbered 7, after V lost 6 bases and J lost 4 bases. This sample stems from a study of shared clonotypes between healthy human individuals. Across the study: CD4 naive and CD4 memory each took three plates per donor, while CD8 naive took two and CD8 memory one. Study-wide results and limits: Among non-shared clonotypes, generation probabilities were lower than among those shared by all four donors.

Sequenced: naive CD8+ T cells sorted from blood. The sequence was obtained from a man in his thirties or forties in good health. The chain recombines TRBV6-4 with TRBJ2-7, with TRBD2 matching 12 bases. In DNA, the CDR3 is TGTGCCAGCAGCCCCCCGACTAGCGGGAGTTACGAGCAGTACTTC. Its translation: CASSPPTSGSYEQYF.